This entry describes one T cell receptor beta chain. Antigen specificity is unknown. The sample comes from a study of cytomegalovirus exposure and HLA in healthy donors. Germline CDR1 is MDHEN and CDR2 is SYDVKM. The CDR3 has 13 amino acids. V trimming: 2 bases; J trimming: 7 bases; junction bases outside the gene matches: 2. Study-wide points: Donor immune exposure was known only as CMV serostatus.

PCR used 60 Vbeta primers and 13 Jbeta primers. Generated by immunoSEQ multiplex PCR, the TCRdb table keeps only in-frame clones and is missing some. The data contain approximately 120,000 clones, about two thirds of them seen just once; the ten biggest clones take up approximately 3.8%. The rearrangement links TRBV28 to TRBJ1-2; the match to TRBD1 covers 9 bases. The sample was PBMCs. The TCR was taken from a man aged 25 to 40 in good health and CMV-seronegative. CDR3 DNA: TGTGCCAGCAGTTTAGGGACAGGGCCTGGCTACACCTTC. Translating it yields CASSLGTGPGYTF.